One sample yielded the 21 T cell receptor beta chains listed below, sequenced in a study of control samples from healthy donors and cancer patients (TCRdb year 2020). Library creation used the immunoSEQ multiplex PCR assay. Not all clones reach the TCRdb copy of this immuneACCESS table, which keeps in-frame sequences only. Checked studies attribute under half of the gap to unresolved V genes and leave the rest unexplained. For this sample there are roughly 170,000 clones; 85% to 95% appear just once. In total, the top ten clones hold around 1.3% of the sample. Sequencing was done on a sample of blood. These receptors were collected from a woman aged 18-29 years in good health.

This chain joins TRBV2 and TRBJ1-4, with 10 bases identical to TRBD1. V lost 6 bases, J lost 1 base, and 8 bases stayed unmatched. This CDR3 is built from 17 residues. The germline V gene encodes CDR1 SNHLY and CDR2 FYNNEI. The CDR3 spells CASRYRQGAETNEKLFF. DNA for the CDR3: TGTGCCAGCAGGTACAGACAGGGGGCGGAAACTAATGAAAAACTGTTTTTT.

This clone was recorded a few times. The V call is TRBV28, the J call TRBJ2-3; D unclear. V was clipped by 1 base and J by 2 bases, with 7 bases between them. Germline assignment: CDR1 MDHEN and CDR2 SYDVKM. This CDR3 contains 14 residues. CDR3 in DNA: TGTGCCAGCAGTTTATATACCTACACAGATACGCAGTATTTT. Encoded protein: CASSLYTYTDTQYF.

J is TRBJ2-7 and V is TRBV5-8, with TRBD1 identical over 9 bases. CDR1 is SGHTS and CDR2 is YDEGEE in the germline V gene. This CDR3 is built from 16 residues. V trimming: 5 bases; J trimming: 1 base; junction bases outside the gene matches: 10. The CDR3 reads CASSLTGTGLSYEQYF. CDR3 DNA sequence: TGTGCCAGCAGTTTAACCGGGACAGGGCTATCCTACGAGCAGTACTTC.

This chain uses TRBV11-2 with TRBJ2-3, with D hard to call. The CDR3 is 14 residues long. Per germline, CDR1 SGHAT and CDR2 FQNNGV. V dropped 1 base and J dropped 3 bases, with 8 bases sitting between them. Here the CDR3 DNA reads TGTGCCAGCAGCTTAGGAGGAGTTACAGATACGCAGTATTTT. Protein: CASSLGGVTDTQYF.

The CDR3 loop is CASSQNWGGANVLTF. In nucleotides, the CDR3 is TGTGCCAGCAGCCAAAATTGGGGCGGGGCCAACGTCCTGACTTTC. This sequence joins TRBV3-1 (or the pseudogene TRBV3-2) and TRBJ2-6; the D gene is possibly TRBD1 (5 bases). V was trimmed by 2 bases and J by 4 bases, leaving 9 bases between them. CDR3 length: 15 amino acids. Per germline, CDR1 LGHDT and CDR2 YNNKEL (reference sequence).

The chain recombines TRBV9 with TRBJ1-4, with a possible D match to TRBD1 (5 bases). Germline V gives CDR1 SGDLS, CDR2 YYNGEE. The CDR3 runs 15 residues. The germline V and J ends were trimmed by 0 bases and 5 bases, with 11 bases remaining between them. DNA for the CDR3: TGTGCCAGCAGCGTAGAGGCAGGGCGGAATGAAAAACTGTTTTTT. This codes for CASSVEAGRNEKLFF.

This chain links TRBV6-2 or TRBV6-3 with TRBJ1-6, with unresolved D. CDR3 length: 13 amino acids. Between the trimmed V and J ends, which lost 6 bases and 7 bases, there was a span of 10 bases. Germline values: CDR1 MNHEY, CDR2 SVGEGT. DNA for the CDR3: TGTGCCAGCAGCAGGTACCCCAATTCACCCCTCCACTTT. It is translated as CASSRYPNSPLHF.

The J gene is TRBJ2-7, the V gene TRBV7-8; no firm D call. CDR3 length equals 13 residues. V gave up 0 bases and J gave up 9 bases, with 12 bases separating them. CDR1 SGHVS and CDR2 FQNEAQ come from the germline V gene. DNA of the CDR3: TGTGCCAGCAGCTTAGCGGCTGGAAACGGGCAGTACTTC. Amino acids: CASSLAAGNGQYF.

J is TRBJ2-6 and V is TRBV4-2, with D maybe TRBD2 (7 bases). The CDR3 has 16 residues. Germline V gene data show CDR1 as LGHNA and CDR2 as YNFKEQ. V shed 0 bases and J shed 4 bases, with 10 bases lying between them. CDR3 protein: CASSQEAGAGANVLTF. CDR3 sequence (DNA): TGTGCCAGCAGCCAAGAGGCGGGGGCCGGGGCCAACGTCCTGACTTTC.

This chain joins TRBV18 and TRBJ1-4; TRBD1 matches at 8 bases. The CDR3 totals 17 residues. J lost 2 bases, V lost 3 bases, and 8 bases had no gene match. Germline loops: CDR1 KGHSH, CDR2 LQKENI. This chain's CDR3 is CASSPDARGPTNEKLFF. DNA for the CDR3: TGTGCCAGCTCACCTGATGCCAGGGGGCCCACTAATGAAAAACTGTTTTTT.

This sequence joins TRBV7-9 and TRBJ2-1; 10 bases agree with TRBD2. The CDR3 has 19 residues. Germline V lookup: CDR1 SEHNR, CDR2 FQNEAQ (reference sequence). V lost 2 bases and J lost 0; bases outside the gene matches: 10. CDR3 in amino acids: CASSLTLAGALSSYNEQFF. As DNA, the CDR3 is TGTGCCAGCAGCTTAACTCTAGCGGGAGCCCTCAGCTCCTACAATGAGCAGTTCTTC.

This clone was counted once. CDR3 amino acids: CASRPKSSYNEQFF. The CDR3 bases are TGTGCCAGCAGGCCCAAGAGCTCCTACAATGAGCAGTTCTTC. This chain links TRBV2 with TRBJ2-1; D gene uncertain. The ends were cut back, 6 bases at V and 0 bases at J, with 9 bases in the middle. The germline gives CDR1 SNHLY, CDR2 FYNNEI. This CDR3 has 14 amino acids.

This chain uses TRBV29-1 with TRBJ2-7; D gene unclear. With 0 bases removed from V and 3 bases from J, the gap between germline ends came to 9 bases. The CDR3 is made up of 13 amino acids. CDR1 SQVTM and CDR2 ANQGSEA come from the germline V gene. CDR3 protein: CSVEDVADYEQYF. CDR3 coding DNA: TGCAGCGTTGAAGATGTCGCAGACTACGAGCAGTACTTC.

J is TRBJ1-3 and V is TRBV28; no definite D call. The ends were cut back, 6 bases at V and 4 bases at J, with 16 bases in the middle. This CDR3 spans 15 amino acids. Germline values: CDR1 MDHEN, CDR2 SYDVKM. CDR3 DNA sequence: TGTGCCAGCAGCTTCCGAGTCGGAGGAGGAAACACCATATATTTT. Translation gives CASSFRVGGGNTIYF. Supplemented by reference TRBV28 and TRBJ1-3, the full variable domain reads DVKVTQSSRYLVKRTGEKVFLECVQDMDHENMFWYRQDPGLGLRLIYFSYDVKMKEKGDIPEGYSVSREKKERFSLILESASTNQTSMYLCASSFRVGGGNTIYFGEGSWLTVV.

This clone was counted a single time. This sequence joins TRBV3-1 (or the pseudogene TRBV3-2) and TRBJ2-4; TRBD1 matches at 11 bases. The CDR3 sequence is 15 residues long. Germline CDR1 and CDR2: LGHDT and YNNKEL (reference sequence). V trimming: 4 bases; J trimming: 8 bases; junction bases outside the gene matches: 7. DNA of the CDR3: TGTGCCAGCAGCCGAATGGGACAGGGGGATCACATTCAGTACTTC. Translating it yields CASSRMGQGDHIQYF.

The V gene is TRBV6-4, the J gene TRBJ1-2; D is possibly TRBD1 (6 bases). The CDR3 totals 13 residues. Trimming pared 4 bases from V and 7 bases from J, leaving 13 bases between. The germline V gene encodes CDR1 MRHNA and CDR2 SNTAGT. The CDR3 is CASSGTGTSGYTF. The DNA for the CDR3 is TGTGCCAGCAGTGGGACCGGGACAAGTGGCTACACCTTC.

The chain couples TRBV7-8 to TRBJ1-2; no firm D call. The V end was cut by 3 bases, the J end by 5 bases, with 10 bases between. CDR3 length: 13 residues. Looked up from germline, CDR1 is SGHVS and CDR2 is FQNEAQ. The CDR3 sequence: CASSFAREYGYTF. In DNA form, the CDR3 reads TGTGCCAGCAGCTTCGCCAGAGAATATGGCTACACCTTC.

This clone was observed a single time. This chain links TRBV5-8 with TRBJ1-1; D perhaps matches TRBD1 (5 bases). The CDR3 runs to 13 residues. Germline V gene sequence: CDR1 SGHTS, CDR2 YDEGEE. The V end was cut by 1 base, the J end by 11 bases, with 15 bases between. The CDR3 DNA reads as TGTGCCAGCAGCTTGTCGGGAGGGGTGTTGGCTTTCTTT. Protein product: CASSLSGGVLAFF.

This chain uses TRBV9 with TRBJ1-3, with D possibly TRBD1 on 6 matching bases. V was clipped by 3 bases and J by 3 bases, with 19 bases between them. The CDR3 runs 17 residues. Germline CDR1 is SGDLS and CDR2 is YYNGEE. The CDR3 DNA reads TGTGCCAGCAGCGCCCGGGTCGGGGGCGCGGGTGGAAACACCATATATTTT. Translating it yields CASSARVGGAGGNTIYF.

J is TRBJ2-1 and V is TRBV11-3; 10 bases match TRBD2. The J segment lost 8 bases and the V segment lost 3 bases, leaving 22 bases of the junction unmatched. CDR3 size: 20 residues. Germline V gene lookup returns CDR1 SGHNT and CDR2 YENEEA. The CDR3 loop is CASSFPLAGDERPLGDEQFF. CDR3 nucleotides: TGTGCCAGCAGCTTTCCTCTAGCGGGGGATGAAAGGCCCTTAGGCGATGAGCAGTTCTTC. Full variable domain (outside the CDR3, taken from reference TRBV11-3 and TRBJ2-1): EAGVVQSPRYKIIEKKQPVAFWCNPISGHNTLYWYLQNLGQGPELLIRYENEEAVDDSQLPKDRFSAERLKGVDSTLKIQPAELGDSAVYLCASSFPLAGDERPLGDEQFFGPGTRLTVL.

This sequence joins TRBV28 and TRBJ1-5, with 11 nucleotides matching TRBD1. Germline assignment: CDR1 MDHEN and CDR2 SYDVKM. The CDR3 has 20 amino acids. V shed 1 base, J shed 2 bases, and the junction held 13 bases outside the gene matches. CDR3 sequence reads: CASSLYTLRVDRGRNQPQHF. In DNA, the CDR3 is TGTGCCAGCAGTTTATATACCTTGAGGGTGGACAGGGGGCGCAATCAGCCCCAGCATTTT. Full variable domain (missing parts from reference TRBV28 and TRBJ1-5): DVKVTQSSRYLVKRTGEKVFLECVQDMDHENMFWYRQDPGLGLRLIYFSYDVKMKEKGDIPEGYSVSREKKERFSLILESASTNQTSMYLCASSLYTLRVDRGRNQPQHFGDGTRLSIL.